This is a list of T cell receptor beta chains from one sample in a study of blood T cell repertoires in COVID-19. Profiling relied on immunoSEQ multiplex PCR, and the TCRdb table lists in-frame clones only, not all of them. The top ten clones hold around 20% of a sample with roughly 150,000 clones, around four fifths of them seen once. Sequencing was carried out using peripheral blood. These receptors were collected from a woman between 65 and 79 years old who had recovered from COVID-19. CDR3s include the opening cysteine and the closing phenylalanine or tryptophan. Fields, in order: CDR3 protein, CDR3 DNA, D gene, V gene, J gene, clone size. The D gene is left open where the match is weak. A row's size may be missing; if present it is once, few, many or a size class.

CDR3aa: CASSFRTALNTGELFF; CDR3nt: TGTGCCAGCAGTTTCAGGACAGCTCTTAACACCGGGGAGCTGTTTTTT; d_gene: NA; v_gene: TRBV28; j_gene: TRBJ2-2; abundance: few
CDR3aa: CASSVAGGHQPQHF; CDR3nt: TGTGCCAGCAGCGTAGCAGGGGGGCATCAGCCCCAGCATTTT; d_gene: TRBD1; v_gene: TRBV9; j_gene: TRBJ1-5; abundance: NA
CDR3aa: CASSPRGGASSYGYTF; CDR3nt: TGTGCCAGCAGCCCGCGGGGGGGGGCCTCCAGCTATGGCTACACCTTC; d_gene: NA; v_gene: TRBV7-9; j_gene: TRBJ1-2; abundance: NA
CDR3aa: CASSPKGEQFF; CDR3nt: TGTGCCAGCAGTCCCAAGGGGGAGCAGTTCTTC; d_gene: NA; v_gene: TRBV12-3/TRBV12-4; j_gene: TRBJ2-1; abundance: NA
CDR3aa: CASSGGSGDTQYF; CDR3nt: TGTGCCAGCAGCGGCGGGTCGGGGGATACGCAGTATTTT; d_gene: NA; v_gene: TRBV7-2; j_gene: TRBJ2-3; abundance: once
CDR3aa: CASSSEGTAQETQYF; CDR3nt: TGTGCCAGCAGCTCGGAAGGGACTGCCCAAGAGACCCAGTACTTC; d_gene: NA; v_gene: TRBV7-3; j_gene: TRBJ2-5; abundance: NA
CDR3aa: CASSIGTGNEKLFF; CDR3nt: TGTGCCAGCAGCATCGGGACAGGGAATGAAAAACTGTTTTTT; d_gene: TRBD1; v_gene: TRBV9; j_gene: TRBJ1-4; abundance: NA
CDR3aa: CASSYRTGGQPQHF; CDR3nt: TGTGCCAGCAGTTACCGAACGGGGGGGCAGCCCCAGCATTTT; d_gene: NA; v_gene: TRBV6-2/TRBV6-3; j_gene: TRBJ1-5; abundance: once
CDR3aa: CASSVDSWPRNSPLHF; CDR3nt: TGTGCCAGCAGCGTTGACAGTTGGCCTCGTAATTCACCCCTCCACTTT; d_gene: NA; v_gene: TRBV5-6; j_gene: TRBJ1-6; abundance: few
CDR3aa: CASSPPGMHTEAFF; CDR3nt: TGTGCCAGCTCACCGCCCGGTATGCACACTGAAGCTTTCTTT; d_gene: NA; v_gene: TRBV18; j_gene: TRBJ1-1; abundance: NA
CDR3aa: CATSGAGWTEAFF; CDR3nt: TGTGCCACCTCCGGTGCGGGGTGGACTGAAGCTTTCTTT; d_gene: NA; v_gene: TRBV24-1; j_gene: TRBJ1-1; abundance: once
CDR3aa: CATSAGGGTRLGYTF; CDR3nt: TGTGCCACCAGCGCCGGAGGAGGCACTCGCCTTGGCTACACCTTC; d_gene: NA; v_gene: TRBV15; j_gene: TRBJ1-2; abundance: NA
CDR3aa: CASSLGPTGVGYTF; CDR3nt: TGTGCCAGCAGCTTAGGCCCGACAGGGGTTGGCTACACCTTC; d_gene: TRBD1; v_gene: TRBV7-3; j_gene: TRBJ1-2; abundance: NA
CDR3aa: CATLPGQSTPDGYTF; CDR3nt: TGTGCTACCCTCCCGGGACAGTCCACTCCGGATGGCTACACCTTC; d_gene: TRBD1; v_gene: TRBV28; j_gene: TRBJ1-2; abundance: NA
CDR3aa: CASSYQLGAGVDTQYF; CDR3nt: TGTGCCAGCAGTTACCAACTAGGGGCGGGGGTAGATACGCAGTATTTT; d_gene: TRBD2; v_gene: TRBV6-5; j_gene: TRBJ2-3; abundance: NA
CDR3aa: CAAAAGLRDSPLHF; CDR3nt: TGTGCCGCCGCCGCGGGGTTAAGGGATTCACCCCTCCACTTT; d_gene: NA; v_gene: TRBV30; j_gene: TRBJ1-6; abundance: once
CDR3aa: CASSEWKDSTDTQYF; CDR3nt: TGTGCCAGCAGTGAATGGAAGGACAGTACAGATACGCAGTATTTT; d_gene: NA; v_gene: TRBV6-1; j_gene: TRBJ2-3; abundance: NA
CDR3aa: CASTGARGYTF; CDR3nt: TGTGCCAGCACAGGGGCGCGGGGCTACACCTTC; d_gene: NA; v_gene: TRBV7-9; j_gene: TRBJ1-2; abundance: NA
CDR3aa: CASRGTTGFNEQFF; CDR3nt: TGTGCCAGTAGGGGGACTACCGGGTTCAATGAGCAGTTCTTC; d_gene: TRBD2; v_gene: TRBV19; j_gene: TRBJ2-1; abundance: NA